This is a list of T cell receptor beta chains from one sample in a study of blood T cell repertoires in COVID-19. The repertoire was sequenced with immunoSEQ multiplex PCR; TCRdb's copy has only in-frame clones and lacks some. The table records around 270,000 clones, less than 90% of them present only once. Sequences were obtained from peripheral blood. Receptor source: a woman aged 40 to 55 who had recovered from COVID-19. Each CDR3 is given with its conserved first and last residue. The D gene is left open where the match is weak. Only part of the rows carry a size: once, few, many, or a class if the clone is expanded.

NA	TRBD2	TRBJ2-5	TRBV7-7	CASSLGLAGNQETQYF	TGTGCCAGCAGCTTAGGGCTAGCGGGGAACCAAGAGACCCAGTACTTC
NA	NA	TRBJ2-7	TRBV7-9	CASSLGGGSYEQYF	TGTGCCAGCAGCCTAGGTGGGGGGTCCTACGAGCAGTACTTC
NA	NA	TRBJ1-2	TRBV5-5	CASSFEGKGYTF	TGTGCCAGCAGCTTCGAGGGTAAGGGCTACACCTTC
NA	NA	TRBJ2-1	TRBV9	CASSLGTLYNEQFF	TGTGCCAGCAGCCTAGGGACACTCTACAATGAGCAGTTCTTC
NA	TRBD1	TRBJ2-2	TRBV7-9	CASSPTRQGTLSGELFF	TGTGCCAGCAGCCCCACTCGACAGGGGACCCTCTCCGGGGAGCTGTTTTTT
NA	NA	TRBJ2-7	TRBV2	CASRKGAGYEQYF	TGTGCCAGCAGGAAGGGGGCGGGGTACGAGCAGTACTTC
NA	TRBD1	TRBJ2-7	TRBV5-1	CASSLESGQGFYEQYF	TGCGCCAGCAGCTTGGAATCGGGACAGGGATTTTACGAGCAGTACTTC
NA	TRBD1	TRBJ1-1	TRBV7-2	CASSSLRQGIPSEAFF	TGTGCCAGCAGCTCTCTACGACAGGGAATCCCTTCTGAAGCTTTCTTT
once	TRBD2	TRBJ2-1	TRBV28	CASSVSGGYNEQFF	TGTGCCAGCAGTGTTAGCGGGGGATACAATGAGCAGTTCTTC
once	TRBD2	TRBJ2-5	TRBV30	CAWRGAGTSRETQYF	TGTGCCTGGAGGGGGGCCGGGACTAGCAGAGAGACCCAGTACTTC
NA	TRBD1	TRBJ1-6	TRBV5-6	CASSLEGGPGTPLHF	TGTGCCAGCAGCTTGGAAGGGGGCCCAGGGACACCCCTCCACTTT
NA	NA	TRBJ1-1	TRBV3-1/TRBV3-2	CASSQGVGLVGTEAFF	TGTGCCAGCAGCCAAGGAGTGGGGCTGGTCGGCACTGAAGCTTTCTTT
once	NA	TRBJ1-5	TRBV7-8	CASSTVGRGSSETQPQHF	TGTGCCAGCAGCACAGTCGGCAGGGGCAGTTCGGAGACTCAGCCCCAGCATTTT
NA	TRBD1	TRBJ1-2	TRBV27	CASTRAGGHYGYTF	TGTGCCAGCACGAGGGCAGGGGGGCACTATGGCTACACCTTC
NA	NA	TRBJ2-2	TRBV3-1/TRBV3-2	CASGGGTTGELFF	TGTGCCAGCGGGGGGGGCACCACCGGGGAGCTGTTTTTT
NA	TRBD2	TRBJ2-3	TRBV7-2	CASSSRTSGTDTQYF	TGTGCCAGCAGTAGCCGCACTAGCGGCACAGATACGCAGTATTTT
once	NA	TRBJ2-5	TRBV7-9	CASTSHQGFETQYF	TGTGCCAGCACTAGTCACCAGGGTTTTGAGACCCAGTACTTC
NA	NA	TRBJ2-7	TRBV30	CAWGLSSYEQYF	TGTGCCTGGGGGCTGAGCTCCTACGAGCAGTACTTC
NA	TRBD1	TRBJ1-2	TRBV29-1	CSVEDRGDYGYTF	TGCAGCGTTGAGGACAGGGGGGACTATGGCTACACCTTC
NA	NA	TRBJ2-1	TRBV4-2	CASSPTPRNEQFF	TGTGCCAGCAGCCCAACCCCCAGAAATGAGCAGTTCTTC
few	NA	TRBJ2-1	TRBV9	CASSVGSGESYNEQFF	TGTGCCAGCAGCGTGGGCAGCGGCGAATCCTACAATGAGCAGTTCTTC
NA	NA	TRBJ1-1	TRBV5-1	CASSFLWGLGENTEAFF	TGCGCCAGCAGCTTCTTGTGGGGGCTTGGTGAGAACACTGAAGCTTTCTTT
few	NA	TRBJ1-1	TRBV25-1	CASSDNRIRAGAFF	TGTGCCAGCAGTGATAACCGAATCAGGGCCGGCGCTTTCTTT
once	TRBD1	TRBJ2-3	TRBV11-2	CASSLLGQGPDTQYF	TGTGCCAGCAGCTTATTGGGACAGGGACCAGATACGCAGTATTTT
once	NA	TRBJ2-5	TRBV10-3	CAISAGVGETQYF	TGTGCCATCAGTGCAGGGGTTGGAGAGACCCAGTACTTC
NA	TRBD1	TRBJ2-1	TRBV28	CASSSTTGASYNEQFF	TGTGCCAGCAGTTCGACGACAGGGGCCTCCTACAATGAGCAGTTCTTC
NA	NA	TRBJ1-1	TRBV7-2	CASSGGGRGSWYTEAFF	TGTGCCAGCAGCGGAGGCGGCAGGGGAAGTTGGTACACTGAAGCTTTCTTT
NA	NA	TRBJ2-7	TRBV5-8	CASSARWRSYEQYF	TGTGCCAGCAGCGCCCGGTGGAGGTCCTACGAGCAGTACTTC
NA	NA	TRBJ1-6	TRBV9	CASSVAGIPPDSPLHF	TGTGCCAGCAGCGTAGCGGGGATACCCCCGGATTCACCCCTCCACTTT
NA	NA	TRBJ2-6	TRBV18	CASSPTERSGANVLTF	TGTGCCAGCTCACCGACTGAACGCTCTGGGGCCAACGTCCTGACTTTC
NA	TRBD2	TRBJ2-7	TRBV28	CASSGTPGLAGAYYEQYF	TGTGCCAGCAGTGGTACACCGGGACTAGCGGGGGCTTACTACGAGCAGTACTTC
many	NA	TRBJ2-1	TRBV11-3	CASSLDAGYDEQFF	TGTGCCAGCAGCTTAGACGCGGGGTACGATGAGCAGTTCTTC
NA	TRBD1	TRBJ1-2	TRBV12-3/TRBV12-4	CASRTGVRGYTF	TGTGCCAGCAGAACAGGGGTCAGAGGCTACACCTTC
NA	TRBD1	TRBJ2-5	TRBV24-1	CATSDLGQAQETQYF	TGTGCCACCAGTGATTTGGGACAGGCTCAAGAGACCCAGTACTTC
NA	NA	TRBJ1-6	TRBV19	CASNGGVGSPLHF	TGTGCCAGCAATGGGGGGGTTGGTTCACCCCTCCACTTT
NA	TRBD1	TRBJ2-7	TRBV2	CASSLDRETEQYF	TGTGCCAGCAGTCTGGACAGGGAAACCGAGCAGTACTTC
NA	NA	TRBJ1-1	TRBV12-3/TRBV12-4	CASSRTVDTEAFF	TGTGCCAGCAGTCGGACAGTGGACACTGAAGCTTTCTTT
NA	TRBD1	TRBJ2-7	TRBV18	CASSGQSSYEQYF	TGTGCCAGCTCGGGACAGAGCTCCTACGAGCAGTACTTC
NA	TRBD1	TRBJ1-5	TRBV2	CASSWDSRNQPQHF	TGTGCCAGCAGCTGGGACAGCAGAAATCAGCCCCAGCATTTT
NA	NA	TRBJ1-6	TRBV20-1	CSAQSGSPLHF	TGCAGTGCCCAGTCGGGTTCACCCCTCCACTTT
once	TRBD1	TRBJ1-2	TRBV2	CASNGQGQKSSYGYTF	TGTGCCAGCAATGGACAGGGGCAGAAGAGTAGCTATGGCTACACCTTC
NA	TRBD1	TRBJ2-1	TRBV2	CAGGQGNFGNEQFF	TGTGCCGGAGGACAGGGTAATTTTGGCAATGAGCAGTTCTTC
NA	NA	TRBJ1-1	TRBV30	CAWSLAERAFF	TGTGCCTGGAGTTTGGCGGAAAGGGCTTTCTTT
NA	NA	TRBJ1-1	TRBV30	CAGEPGAYTEAFF	TGTGCCGGAGAACCAGGGGCCTACACTGAAGCTTTCTTT
NA	NA	TRBJ2-2	TRBV28	CASSFRNTGELFF	TGTGCCAGCAGTTTCCGGAACACCGGGGAGCTGTTTTTT
NA	NA	TRBJ2-2	TRBV19	CASRGEQNTGELFF	TGTGCCAGTAGGGGAGAGCAAAACACCGGGGAGCTGTTTTTT
NA	NA	TRBJ2-5	TRBV5-6	CASSLGWQETQYF	TGTGCCAGCAGCCTCGGGTGGCAAGAGACCCAGTACTTC
NA	TRBD1	TRBJ1-4	TRBV5-1	CASSLSDRVEKLFF	TGCGCCAGCAGCTTGAGCGACAGGGTGGAAAAACTGTTTTTT
NA	NA	TRBJ2-6	TRBV6-5	CASSYSGATGANVLTF	TGTGCCAGCAGTTACTCGGGGGCCACTGGGGCCAACGTCCTGACTTTC